This record looks at one TCR beta chain sequence and its context. The target of this receptor is not known. Per-base quality was not reported, and no clone a single base away is much larger than it. The sample originates from a study of post-analysis software for immune sequencing data (dated by TCRdb to 2014 to 2015). Some background on the complete study: Disease courses on record covered relapsing-remitting, secondary progressive and progressive-relapsing multiple sclerosis, though some patients had no subtype annotation. A subset of samples was prepared in parallel using single-end sample barcoding, then pooled and co-amplified after Illumina adapter ligation. The multiple sclerosis patient repertoires were compared with under 13 previously published healthy control repertoires from donors aged about 6 to 26 years. Overall study results and their limits: The multiple sclerosis patient group was slightly younger than the control group. A few TRBV segments, including TRBV5-6, TRBV5-1 and TRBV20-1, were significantly more frequent in patients than controls. When samples were clustered directly using the F measure, samples prepared in the same batch co-clustered strongly, which prompted a batch-effect correction. Significantly lower normalized Chao1 diversity was found in multiple sclerosis patients than in controls, suggesting substantial peripheral T-cell clonal expansion.

For CDR1 and CDR2, the germline V gene lists SNHLY and FYNNEI. The V and J ends are trimmed by 6 bases and 3 bases, leaving 6 bases between them. CDR3 length: 11 amino acids, cysteine to phenylalanine. Only the CDR3 region is kept as DNA, spanning 33 bases read in frame from base 1. The library was obtained by PCR. The run used an Illumina HiSeq 2500. To reduce PCR and sequencing biases, unique molecular identifiers were built into the TCR beta cDNA libraries. Roughly 500,000 cDNA molecules were obtained per 1 to 10 million input T cells, so each molecule approximated one T cell. Patient libraries were prepared and sequenced with the same protocol used for the earlier healthy control dataset. Within a given batch, samples were prepared together, multiplexed and sequenced on the same HiSeq lane. On the study's bioinformatics: Raw barcoded reads were processed with MIGEC, discarding single-read molecular identifier groups before consensus assembly and CDR3 extraction. VDJtools was used for post-analysis of the clonotype tables, and diversity was normalized by down-sampling every dataset to the size of the smallest sample. To correct batch-related cross-sample contamination, repertoire overlap clustering matched CDR3 amino acid sequences but not nucleotide sequences. TCRdb applied fastp at Q25 and MiXCR to the public reads, then kept only in-frame beta chains. Under each unique CDR3 protein, matching rows form one entry showing the most common genes and DNA. TCRdb assigned the V and J calls; the authors' analysis was not used. The sample contains a few hundred thousand distinct CDR3 sequences, less than 45% of them found a single time. 9% to 13% of the sample comes from the top ten.

To demonstrate the VDJtools post-analysis software, the study profiled TCR beta repertoires from the peripheral blood of 10 to 15 young patients with multiple sclerosis. The multiple sclerosis patients were children and adolescents between about 6 and 15 years of age. The source of this sequence is a girl under 18 with multiple sclerosis. The sequencing sample was made of blood. The chain was built from TRBV2 and TRBJ2-7; the D gene is unclear. CDR3 region: CASRSYYEQYF. The sequence in DNA is TGTGCCAGCAGGTCGTACTACGAGCAGTACTTC. The full variable domain, completed from the reference TRBV2 and TRBJ2-7 proteins outside the CDR3, reads EPEVTQTPSHQVTQMGQEVILRCVPISNHLYFYWYRQILGQKVEFLVSFYNNEISEKSEIFDDQFSVERPDGSNFTLKIRSTKLEDSAMYFCASRSYYEQYFGPGTRLTVT.